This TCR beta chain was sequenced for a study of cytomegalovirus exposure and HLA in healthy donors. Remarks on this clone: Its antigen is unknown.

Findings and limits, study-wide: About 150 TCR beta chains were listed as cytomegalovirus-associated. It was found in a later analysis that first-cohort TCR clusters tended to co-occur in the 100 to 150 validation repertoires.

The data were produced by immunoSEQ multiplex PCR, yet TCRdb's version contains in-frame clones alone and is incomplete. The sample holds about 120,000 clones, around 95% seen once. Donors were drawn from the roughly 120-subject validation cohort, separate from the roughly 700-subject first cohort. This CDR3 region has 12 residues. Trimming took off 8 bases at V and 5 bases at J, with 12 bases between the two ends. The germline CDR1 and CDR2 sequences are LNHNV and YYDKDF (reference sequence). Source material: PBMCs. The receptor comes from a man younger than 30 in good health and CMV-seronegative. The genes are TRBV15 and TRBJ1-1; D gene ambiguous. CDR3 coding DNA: TGTGCCACCCGGCGGGGAGGTACTGAAGCTTTCTTT. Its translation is CATRRGGTEAFF.